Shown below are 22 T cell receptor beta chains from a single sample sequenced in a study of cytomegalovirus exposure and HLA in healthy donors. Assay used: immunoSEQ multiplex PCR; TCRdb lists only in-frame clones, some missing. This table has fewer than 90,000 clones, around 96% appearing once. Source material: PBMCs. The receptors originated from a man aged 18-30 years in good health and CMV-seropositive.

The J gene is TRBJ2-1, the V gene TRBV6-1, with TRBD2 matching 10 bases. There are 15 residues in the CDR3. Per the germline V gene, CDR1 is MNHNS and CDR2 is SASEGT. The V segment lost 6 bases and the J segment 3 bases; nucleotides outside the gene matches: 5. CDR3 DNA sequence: TGTGCCAGCAGCCGGACTAGCGGATACTACAATGAGCAGTTCTTC. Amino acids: CASSRTSGYYNEQFF.

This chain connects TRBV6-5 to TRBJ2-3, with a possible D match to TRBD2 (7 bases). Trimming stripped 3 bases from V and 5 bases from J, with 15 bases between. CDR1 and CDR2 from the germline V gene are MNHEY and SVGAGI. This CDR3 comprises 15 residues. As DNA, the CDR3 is TGTGCCAGCAGTTATGGCGGGAGAGGGGGAGATACGCAGTATTTT. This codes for CASSYGGRGGDTQYF.

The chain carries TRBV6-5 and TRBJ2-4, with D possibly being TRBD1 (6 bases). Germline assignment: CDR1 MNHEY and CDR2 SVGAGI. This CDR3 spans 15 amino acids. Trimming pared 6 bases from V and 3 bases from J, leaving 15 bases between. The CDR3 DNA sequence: TGTGCCAGCAGCCTCTATACAGGGTACAAAAACATTCAGTACTTC. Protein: CASSLYTGYKNIQYF.

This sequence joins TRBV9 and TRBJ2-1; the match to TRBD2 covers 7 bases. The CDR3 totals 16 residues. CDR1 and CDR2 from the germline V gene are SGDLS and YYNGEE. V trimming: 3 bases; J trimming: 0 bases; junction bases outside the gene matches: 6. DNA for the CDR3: TGTGCCAGCAGCGATAGCGGGTTAAGCTCCTACAATGAGCAGTTCTTC. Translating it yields CASSDSGLSSYNEQFF.

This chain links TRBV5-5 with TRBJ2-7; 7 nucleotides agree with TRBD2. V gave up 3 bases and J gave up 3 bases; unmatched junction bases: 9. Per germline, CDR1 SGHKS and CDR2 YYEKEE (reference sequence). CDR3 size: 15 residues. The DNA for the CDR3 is TGTGCCAGCAGCTCCACTCTAGCGGCGATCTACGAGCAGTACTTC. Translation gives CASSSTLAAIYEQYF.

The CDR3 here is CASRPAGGPSYEQYF. The DNA of the CDR3 is TGTGCCAGCAGACCAGCGGGGGGACCCTCCTACGAGCAGTACTTC. The genes are TRBV6-1 and TRBJ2-7; 9 nucleotides match TRBD2. The germline gives CDR1 MNHNS, CDR2 SASEGT. The CDR3 length is 15 residues. V trimming: 6 bases; J trimming: 0 bases; junction bases outside the gene matches: 6.

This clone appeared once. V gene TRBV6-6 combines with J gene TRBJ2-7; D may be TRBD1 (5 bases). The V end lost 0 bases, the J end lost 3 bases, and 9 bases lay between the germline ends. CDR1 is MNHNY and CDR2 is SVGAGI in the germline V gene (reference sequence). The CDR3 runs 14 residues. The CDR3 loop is CASSYSIQDYEQYF. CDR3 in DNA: TGTGCCAGCAGTTACTCGATACAGGACTACGAGCAGTACTTC.

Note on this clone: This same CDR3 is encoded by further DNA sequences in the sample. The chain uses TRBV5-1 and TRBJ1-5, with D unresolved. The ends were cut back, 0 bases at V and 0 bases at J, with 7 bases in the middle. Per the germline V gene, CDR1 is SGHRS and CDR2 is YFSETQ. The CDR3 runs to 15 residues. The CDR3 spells CASSLDAYSNQPQHF. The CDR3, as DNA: TGCGCCAGCAGCTTGGACGCCTATAGCAATCAGCCCCAGCATTTT.

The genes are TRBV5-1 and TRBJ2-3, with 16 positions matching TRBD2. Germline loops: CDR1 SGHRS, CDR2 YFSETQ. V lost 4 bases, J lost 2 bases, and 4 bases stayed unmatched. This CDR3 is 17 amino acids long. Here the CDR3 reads CASSRGLAGGATDTQYF. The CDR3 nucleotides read TGCGCCAGCAGCCGGGGACTAGCGGGAGGGGCCACAGATACGCAGTATTTT.

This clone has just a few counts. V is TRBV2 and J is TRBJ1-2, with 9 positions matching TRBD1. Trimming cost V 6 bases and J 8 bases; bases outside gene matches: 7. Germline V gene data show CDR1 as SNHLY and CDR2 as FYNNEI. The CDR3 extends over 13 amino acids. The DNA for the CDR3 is TGTGCCAGCAGGGGGGGACAGGGCAGGGGCTACACCTTC. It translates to CASRGGQGRGYTF.

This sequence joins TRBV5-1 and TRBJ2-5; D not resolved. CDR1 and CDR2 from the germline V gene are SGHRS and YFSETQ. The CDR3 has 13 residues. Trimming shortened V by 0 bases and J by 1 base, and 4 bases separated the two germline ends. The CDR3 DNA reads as TGCGCCAGCAGCTTGGGAGGCCAAGAGACCCAGTACTTC. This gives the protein CASSLGGQETQYF.

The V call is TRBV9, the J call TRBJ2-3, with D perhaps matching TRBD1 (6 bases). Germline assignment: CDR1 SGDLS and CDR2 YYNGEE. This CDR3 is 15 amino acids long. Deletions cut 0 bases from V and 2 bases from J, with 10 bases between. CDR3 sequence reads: CASSVGAGATDTQYF. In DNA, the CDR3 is TGTGCCAGCAGCGTAGGGGCAGGGGCCACAGATACGCAGTATTTT.

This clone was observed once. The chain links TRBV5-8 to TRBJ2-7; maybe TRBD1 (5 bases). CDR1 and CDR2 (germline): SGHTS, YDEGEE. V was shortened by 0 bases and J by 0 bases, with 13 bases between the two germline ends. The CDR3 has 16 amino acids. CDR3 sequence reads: CASSLAPGITSYEQYF. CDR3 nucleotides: TGTGCCAGCAGCTTGGCTCCAGGGATCACCTCCTACGAGCAGTACTTC.

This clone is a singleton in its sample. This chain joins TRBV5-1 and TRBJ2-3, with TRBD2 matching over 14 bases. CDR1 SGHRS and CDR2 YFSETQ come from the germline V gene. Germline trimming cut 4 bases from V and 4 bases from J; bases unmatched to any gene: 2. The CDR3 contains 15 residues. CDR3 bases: TGCGCCAGCAGCAAGACTAGCGGGAGGGCAGATACGCAGTATTTT. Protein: CASSKTSGRADTQYF.

CDR3 loop: CASSVGLAGVNEQYF. CDR3 bases: TGTGCCAGCAGCGTAGGACTAGCGGGAGTCAACGAGCAGTACTTC. The chain carries TRBV9 and TRBJ2-7, with TRBD2 matching 12 bases. V was pared by 0 bases and J by 5 bases, with 3 bases of the junction left unmatched. Germline V gene data show CDR1 as SGDLS and CDR2 as YYNGEE. The CDR3 covers 15 residues. The full variable domain, rest sourced from reference TRBV9 and TRBJ2-7, is DSGVTQTPKHLITATGQRVTLRCSPRSGDLSVYWYQQSLDQGLQFLIQYYNGEERAKGNILERFSAQQFPDLHSELNLSSLELGDSALYFCASSVGLAGVNEQYFGPGTRLTVT.

CDR3 nucleotide sequence: TGTGCCAGCAGCCCCTTGGGGGCGGGAGGCAATGAGCAGTTCTTC. Protein: CASSPLGAGGNEQFF. The rearrangement links TRBV5-4 to TRBJ2-1, with TRBD2 matching over 8 bases. Trimming removed 4 bases from V and 6 bases from J; junction bases left unmatched: 9. Germline V CDR1 and CDR2: SGHNT, YYREEE (reference sequence). This CDR3 region has 15 residues.

CDR3 loop: CASSFRTGPYAFF. CDR3 sequence (DNA): TGTGCCAGTAGTTTCCGGACAGGGCCATATGCTTTCTTT. The V and J genes are TRBV19 and TRBJ1-1; 8 bases line up with TRBD1. The CDR3 contains 13 residues. The V segment lost 5 bases and the J segment 11 bases; nucleotides outside the gene matches: 10. Germline V CDR1 and CDR2: LNHDA, SQIVND (reference sequence). The whole variable domain, filled in from reference TRBV19 and TRBJ1-1, reads DGGITQSPKYLFRKEGQNVTLSCEQNLNHDAMYWYRQDPGQGLRLIYYSQIVNDFQKGDIAEGYSVSREKKESFPLTVTSAQKNPTAFYLCASSFRTGPYAFFGQGTRLTVV.

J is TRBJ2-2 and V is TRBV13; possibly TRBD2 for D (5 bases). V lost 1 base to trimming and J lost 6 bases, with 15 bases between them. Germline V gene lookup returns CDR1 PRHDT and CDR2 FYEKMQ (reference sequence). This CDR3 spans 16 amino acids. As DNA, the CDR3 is TGTGCCAGCAGCTTAGAAAGTCGTAAGCGGTCCGGGGAGCTGTTTTTT. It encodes CASSLESRKRSGELFF.

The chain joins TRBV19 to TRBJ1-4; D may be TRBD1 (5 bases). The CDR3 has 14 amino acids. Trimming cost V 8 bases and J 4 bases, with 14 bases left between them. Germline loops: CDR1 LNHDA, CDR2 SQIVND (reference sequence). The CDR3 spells CASQRQHLNEKLFF. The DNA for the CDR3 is TGTGCCAGTCAACGACAGCACCTTAATGAAAAACTGTTTTTT.

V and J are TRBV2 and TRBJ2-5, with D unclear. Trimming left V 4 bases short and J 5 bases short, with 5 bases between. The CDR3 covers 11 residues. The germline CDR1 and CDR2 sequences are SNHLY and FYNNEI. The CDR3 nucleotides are TGTGCCAGCAGTGTGGAGGAGACCCAGTACTTC. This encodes CASSVEETQYF.

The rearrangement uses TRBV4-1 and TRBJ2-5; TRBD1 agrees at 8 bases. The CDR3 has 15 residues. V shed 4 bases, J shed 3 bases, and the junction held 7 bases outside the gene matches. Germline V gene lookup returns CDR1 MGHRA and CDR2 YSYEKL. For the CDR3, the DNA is TGCGCCAGCAGCCCCGGACAGGGTTCGAAAGAGACCCAGTACTTC. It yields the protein CASSPGQGSKETQYF.

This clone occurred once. Here the CDR3 DNA reads TGTGCCAGCAGGGGGGACAGCTTCTCTGGGGCCAACGTCCTGACTTTC. Protein sequence: CASRGDSFSGANVLTF. The chain recombines TRBV28 with TRBJ2-6, with 7 bases lining up with TRBD1. Looked up from germline, CDR1 is MDHEN and CDR2 is SYDVKM. V shed 6 bases, J shed 0 bases, and the junction held 5 bases outside the gene matches. The CDR3 loop spans 16 amino acids.